These T cell receptor beta chains were read from a single sample in a study of cytomegalovirus exposure and HLA in healthy donors. Here immunoSEQ multiplex PCR was the method, and the copy in TCRdb shows in-frame clones only, minus some. Found here are around 140,000 clones; the top ten clones hold roughly 1.6%. Sequencing was performed on PBMCs. These receptors originate from a woman in her thirties or forties in good health and CMV-seronegative. CDR3s include the opening cysteine and the closing phenylalanine or tryptophan. The order of the fields is D gene, J gene, V gene, CDR3 DNA, CDR3 protein. D genes are given only for firm matches.

TRBD1	TRBJ1-1	TRBV7-2	TGTGCCAGCAGCTTAGGAGGGGACAGAGGCACTGAAGCTTTCTTT	CASSLGGDRGTEAFF
-	TRBJ1-5	TRBV7-9	TGTGCCAGCAGCGAAAGGGGGCAGCCCCAGCATTTT	CASSERGQPQHF
-	TRBJ1-3	TRBV15	TGTGCCACCAGCAGAGAAAAAGGCAGGAACACCATATATTTT	CATSREKGRNTIYF
-	TRBJ1-5	TRBV28	TGTGCCAGCAGTTTATTCTTGGGAGATCAGCCCCAGCATTTT	CASSLFLGDQPQHF
TRBD1	TRBJ2-3	TRBV4-3	TGCGCCAGCAGTCCTACAGGGGGCACAACAGATACGCAGTATTTT	CASSPTGGTTDTQYF
-	TRBJ2-4	TRBV11-2	TGTGCCAGCAGCTCCCGGGGGGCCGGGACCAAAAACATTCAGTACTTC	CASSSRGAGTKNIQYF
TRBD1	TRBJ2-3	TRBV27	TGTGCCAGCAGTGGAGGGGGACAGGGTTTTGATACGCAGTATTTT	CASSGGGQGFDTQYF
TRBD1	TRBJ1-2	TRBV5-6	TGTGCCAGCAGCTTGGAAATTCTGCGGGACAGGCCTTATGGCTACACCTTC	CASSLEILRDRPYGYTF
TRBD1	TRBJ1-5	TRBV4-2	TGTGCCAGCAGCCAAGATAACCAGGGGGTTCAGCCCCAGCATTTT	CASSQDNQGVQPQHF
-	TRBJ1-2	TRBV19	TGTGCCAGTAGTGCGAACTATGGCTACACCTTC	CASSANYGYTF
-	TRBJ1-4	TRBV2	TGTGCCAGCACTAGAGACGGAGGTGCAACTAATGAAAAACTGTTTTTT	CASTRDGGATNEKLFF
-	TRBJ1-4	TRBV6-5	TGTGCCAGCAGCGGGGATTCTAATGAAAAACTGTTTTTT	CASSGDSNEKLFF
-	TRBJ1-3	TRBV7-8	TGTGCCAGCAGCTTAGGAGCCCCTTCTGGAAACACCATATATTTT	CASSLGAPSGNTIYF
TRBD1	TRBJ1-2	TRBV27	TGTGCCAGCAGTTCTCTTCCGGGACAGGGTGGTGGTGGCTACACCTTC	CASSSLPGQGGGGYTF
-	TRBJ1-2	TRBV10-3	TGTGCCATCAGTGCGGGGACACCTTCTAACTATGGCTACACCTTC	CAISAGTPSNYGYTF
-	TRBJ1-4	TRBV4-3	TGCGCCAGCAGCCAAGGAGCAGGGGCTGTCGAAAAACTGTTTTTT	CASSQGAGAVEKLFF
TRBD2	TRBJ2-5	TRBV5-6	TGTGCCAGCAGCTTGACGGCAGGGCGGGAGCAGTACTTC	CASSLTAGREQYF
TRBD1	TRBJ1-6	TRBV14	TGTGCCAGCAGCCAAGAGGGGACAGGGGATTATTCACCCCTCCACTTT	CASSQEGTGDYSPLHF
TRBD1	TRBJ1-4	TRBV18	TGTGCCAGCTCACAGACAGGGAAAAGGGAAAAACTGTTTTTT	CASSQTGKREKLFF
TRBD1	TRBJ2-5	TRBV18	TGTGCCAGCTCGCCGGACAGGGGGCGCGGTGAGACCCAGTACTTC	CASSPDRGRGETQYF
-	TRBJ1-2	TRBV7-2	TGTGCCAGCAGCGCGCGGACAGCGGGCTACACCTTC	CASSARTAGYTF
TRBD1	TRBJ2-7	TRBV7-2	TGTGCCAGCAGCTCGCCGGGGACAGGGGAGAACGAGCAGTACTTC	CASSSPGTGENEQYF
-	TRBJ1-1	TRBV28	TGTGCCAGCAGGGCCGTCAGGGTGAACACTGAAGCTTTCTTT	CASRAVRVNTEAFF
-	TRBJ1-5	TRBV28	TGTGCCAGCAGTTTGCGACAGGACGACTTAAAGCATTTT	CASSLRQDDLKHF